The 21 T cell receptor beta chains reported below all come from one sample, sequenced in a study of OX40 agonist ivuxolimab in advanced cancers. Repertoires were generated with immunoSEQ multiplex PCR, while TCRdb's copy carries only in-frame clones and drops some. The sample lists under 40,000 clones, around 73% occurring once. Source: CD4+ or CD8+ T cells sorted from blood, taken in a trial of the OX40 agonist ivuxolimab. These receptors were collected from an adult with an advanced solid tumor such as melanoma, head and neck, liver or kidney cancer.

A single count supports this clone. This chain connects TRBV5-6 to TRBJ2-7, with D perhaps matching TRBD2 (5 bases). The CDR3 has 12 residues. The ends were cut back, 4 bases at V and 7 bases at J, with 12 bases in the middle. Germline CDR1 is SGHDT and CDR2 is YYEEEE. The CDR3 loop reads CASSRTSGEQYF. As DNA, the CDR3 is TGTGCCAGCAGCCGGACCTCGGGGGAGCAGTACTTC. Complete variable domain (other parts from reference TRBV5-6 and TRBJ2-7): DAGVTQSPTHLIKTRGQQVTLRCSPKSGHDTVSWYQQALGQGPQFIFQYYEEEERQRGNFPDRFSGHQFPNYSSELNVNALLLGDSALYLCASSRTSGEQYFGPGTRLTVT.

The rearrangement uses TRBV30 and TRBJ1-1; D unclear. Trimming removed 1 base from V and 7 bases from J, with 7 bases in between. This CDR3 is 11 amino acids long. The V gene's germline CDR1 is GTSNPN and CDR2 SVGIG (reference sequence). This CDR3 reads CAWSGYSEAFF. The CDR3 region has the DNA TGTGCCTGGAGTGGATATAGTGAAGCTTTCTTT.

The chain carries TRBV7-9 and TRBJ2-5; tentative D call: TRBD1 (7 bases). CDR3 length: 15 amino acids. The V and J ends lost 1 base and 5 bases respectively, with 14 bases between them. Germline CDR1 is SEHNR and CDR2 is FQNEAQ (reference sequence). The CDR3 loop is CASSLVGGGEETQYF. The CDR3 nucleotides read TGTGCCAGCAGCTTAGTAGGAGGGGGCGAGGAGACCCAGTACTTC.

This clone has a single count. The chain couples TRBV4-2 to TRBJ2-3; D unclear. The CDR3 spans 13 residues. Germline CDR1 and CDR2: LGHNA and YNFKEQ. V lost 4 bases, J lost 9 bases, and 14 bases lay in between. This CDR3 is CASSPTVLGTQYF. The CDR3 nucleotides are TGTGCCAGCAGCCCGACGGTACTCGGGACGCAGTATTTT.

The chain joins TRBV28 to TRBJ2-5, with D maybe TRBD2 (5 bases). CDR3 size: 16 residues. Germline lookup yields CDR1 MDHEN and CDR2 SYDVKM. The V end was cut by 5 bases, the J end by 5 bases, with 21 bases between. The CDR3 is CASSLKGLRVGETQYF. CDR3 nucleotides: TGTGCCAGCAGTCTTAAAGGGTTGAGGGTCGGGGAGACCCAGTACTTC. The whole variable domain, filled in from reference TRBV28 and TRBJ2-5, reads DVKVTQSSRYLVKRTGEKVFLECVQDMDHENMFWYRQDPGLGLRLIYFSYDVKMKEKGDIPEGYSVSREKKERFSLILESASTNQTSMYLCASSLKGLRVGETQYFGPGTRLLVL.

The chain is built from TRBV28 and TRBJ1-2, with unresolved D. Looked up from germline, CDR1 is MDHEN and CDR2 is SYDVKM. Trimming left V 4 bases short and J 3 bases short, with 12 bases between. CDR3 size: 14 residues. The CDR3 protein is CASSWGVRDYGYTF. The CDR3, as DNA: TGTGCCAGCAGTTGGGGAGTCCGGGACTATGGCTACACCTTC.

The chain uses TRBV28 and TRBJ2-2; D is tentatively TRBD1 or TRBD2 (5 bases each). Between the trimmed V and J ends, which lost 5 bases and 7 bases, there was a span of 14 bases. The CDR3 sequence is 14 residues long. The V gene's germline CDR1 is MDHEN and CDR2 SYDVKM. The CDR3 DNA reads as TGTGCCAGCAGTCCAACCGGGGCAAGCGGGGAGCTGTTTTTT. It is translated as CASSPTGASGELFF.

This chain uses TRBV6-1 with TRBJ2-7; 9 positions match TRBD2. The CDR3 contains 14 residues. Per the germline V gene, CDR1 is MNHNS and CDR2 is SASEGT. V shed 10 bases and J 4 bases; nucleotides not matched to a gene: 11. The CDR3 nucleotides read TGTGCCATTCGAGCGGGGGGTACCTTTTACGAGCAGTACTTC. It specifies CAIRAGGTFYEQYF.

The chain joins TRBV5-5 to TRBJ2-1; D might be TRBD1 (6 bases). Germline lookup yields CDR1 SGHKS and CDR2 YYEKEE (reference sequence). Trimming cost V 0 bases and J 2 bases, with 9 bases left between them. CDR3 length: 15 residues. The CDR3 nucleotides are TGTGCCAGCAGCTTGGTGGGGGCCACCTACAATGAGCAGTTCTTC. Its protein product is CASSLVGATYNEQFF.

This chain connects TRBV7-8 to TRBJ2-5, with 16 bases matching TRBD2. The assigned J gene may be wrong: the sequence end matches TRBJ2-7 better. This CDR3 has 18 residues. CDR1 is SGHVS and CDR2 is FQNEAQ in the germline V gene. CDR3 amino acids: CASSLGGTSGRAGYEQYF. The CDR3 nucleotides read TGTGCCAGCAGCTTAGGGGGGACTAGCGGGAGGGCCGGGTACGAGCAGTACTTC.

The V call is TRBV5-1, the J call TRBJ2-2; D remains unclear. Trimming removed 0 bases from V and 5 bases from J, with 5 bases in between. Germline CDR1 is SGHRS and CDR2 is YFSETQ. There are 13 residues in the CDR3. Written as DNA, the CDR3 is TGCGCCAGCAGCTTGGCTACAACCGGGGAGCTGTTTTTT. Its translation: CASSLATTGELFF.

The chain couples TRBV5-1 to TRBJ2-5; TRBD2 matches 10 bases. Germline CDR1 and CDR2: SGHRS and YFSETQ. This CDR3 contains 14 residues. Germline trimming cut 4 bases from V and 5 bases from J; bases unmatched to any gene: 5. CDR3 in DNA: TGCGCCAGCAGCAGTAGCGGGGGGTTGGAGACCCAGTACTTC. This encodes CASSSSGGLETQYF.

In its sample, this clone was seen a few times. The chain combines TRBV29-1 with TRBJ2-7, with TRBD2 matching over 7 bases. CDR1 and CDR2 from the germline V gene are SQVTM and ANQGSEA. Losses at the gene ends were 8 bases for V and 6 bases for J; bases not matched to a gene: 13. The CDR3 length is 13 residues. CDR3 in amino acids: CSLRRGGSGEQYF. The CDR3 DNA reads TGCAGCCTTCGTCGGGGAGGGTCGGGCGAGCAGTACTTC.

The chain recombines TRBV11-2 with TRBJ2-3; tentative D call: TRBD2 (6 bases). Germline-derived CDR1 and CDR2 are SGHAT and FQNNGV. V gave up 8 bases and J gave up 5 bases, with 17 bases separating them. The CDR3 has 14 residues. The DNA of the CDR3 is TGTGCCAGCTGTCCAGGCGGGATAGGAGATACGCAGTATTTT. Its translation is CASCPGGIGDTQYF.

This clone showed up just a few times. V usage is TRBV5-6 and J usage is TRBJ2-1; D remains unclear. Trimming removed 4 bases from V and 10 bases from J, with 18 bases in between. Germline assignment: CDR1 SGHDT and CDR2 YYEEEE. This CDR3 has 14 residues. CDR3 amino acids: CASSPRWGIEEQFF. The DNA of the CDR3 is TGTGCCAGCAGCCCCCGGTGGGGTATAGAAGAGCAGTTCTTC.

By sample fraction, this clone is medium-sized. The chain couples TRBV6-1 to TRBJ2-7; no firm D call. The CDR3 is 13 amino acids. CDR1 is MNHNS, CDR2 SASEGT, per germline. V lost 9 bases to trimming and J lost 0 bases, with 12 bases between them. CDR3 sequence: CASSTISSYEQYF. The CDR3 DNA reads TGTGCCAGTTCCACTATCAGCTCCTACGAGCAGTACTTC.

The CDR3: CASSLARGAEETQYF. CDR3 bases: TGCGCCAGCAGCTTGGCACGGGGGGCTGAAGAGACCCAGTACTTC. J is TRBJ2-5 and V is TRBV5-1, with a possible D match to TRBD2 (7 bases). Germline CDR1 SGHRS, CDR2 YFSETQ. This CDR3 comprises 15 residues. With 0 bases removed from V and 3 bases from J, the gap between germline ends came to 12 bases.

This chain joins TRBV11-2 and TRBJ2-2; a weak D match, TRBD2 (6 bases). The CDR3 runs to 15 residues. With 3 bases removed from V and 4 bases from J, the gap between germline ends came to 12 bases. Germline V gene sequence: CDR1 SGHAT, CDR2 FQNNGV. The CDR3 DNA sequence: TGTGCCAGCAGCTTCGGGGAGGTCCCCACCGGGGAGCTGTTTTTT. Translating gives CASSFGEVPTGELFF.

The chain uses TRBV25-1 and TRBJ2-1; possibly TRBD1 for D (5 bases). The CDR3 totals 12 residues. V was cut by 2 bases and J by 7 bases, with 6 bases left in between. Per germline, CDR1 MGHDK and CDR2 SYGVNS. The CDR3 loop is CASSEQGNEQFF. Here the CDR3 DNA reads TGTGCCAGCAGTGAACAGGGAAATGAGCAGTTCTTC. The entire variable domain, with the rest obtained from reference TRBV25-1 and TRBJ2-1, is as follows: EADIYQTPRYLVIGTGKKITLECSQTMGHDKMYWYQQDPGMELHLIHYSYGVNSTEKGDLSSESTVSRIRTEHFPLTLESARPSHTSQYLCASSEQGNEQFFGPGTRLTVL.

This clone was picked up one time. The chain uses TRBV9 and TRBJ2-1; 7 nucleotides align to TRBD1. Germline values: CDR1 SGDLS, CDR2 YYNGEE. This CDR3 has 15 residues. J gave up 2 bases and V 3 bases, and 5 bases lay outside the gene matches. In nucleotides, the CDR3 is TGTGCCAGCAGCGCGAGGGGGCTAGCCTACAATGAGCAGTTCTTC. It translates to CASSARGLAYNEQFF.

This sequence joins TRBV7-9 and TRBJ1-1; 7 bases fit TRBD1. The V gene's germline CDR1 is SEHNR and CDR2 FQNEAQ (reference sequence). The ends lost 4 bases at V and 7 bases at J; junction bases unmatched: 12. The CDR3 consists of 15 residues. As DNA, the CDR3 is TGTGCCAGCAGCTGGGGAAGTACAGGGGAGGATGAAGCTTTCTTT. It encodes CASSWGSTGEDEAFF.